This paragraph covers one TCR beta chain sequence. The ends lost 7 bases at V and 8 bases at J; junction bases unmatched: 6. This CDR3 is built from 13 residues. Germline assignment: CDR1 MDHEN and CDR2 SYDVKM. The data derive from a study of shared clonotypes between healthy human individuals. Deep level was the assay's run setting. Several immunoSEQ plates held equal portions of the genomic DNA taken from each subset. Sorted-subset replicate PCR reactions were performed with approximately 200 ng DNA, corresponding to roughly 30,000 T cell genomes. Only in-frame clones appear in the TCRdb table, and some are missing; sequencing was by immunoSEQ multiplex PCR. The sample shows a few million clones, around 92% of them seen only once.

Input material: naive CD4+ T cells from PBMCs. The subset is: CD45RA+ positively selected. The source of this sequence is a man aged 18 to 29 in good health. Some clones in this sample may be carry-over from other donors' samples. The chain joins TRBV28 to TRBJ1-4; 8 bases map to TRBD1. This CDR3 reads CASTQGGEEKLFF. In DNA form, the CDR3 reads TGTGCCAGCACACAGGGGGGGGAGGAAAAACTGTTTTTT.